Below, one TCR beta chain is given with its context. These data come from a study of cytotoxic CD8 clonotypes in ibrutinib-treated CLL. Study information: Samples averaged approximately 240,000 productive templates and 90,000 to 100,000 productive rearrangements.

The method was immunoSEQ multiplex PCR; TCRdb's version includes in-frame clones alone and lacks a portion of them. This table holds 250,000 to 350,000 clones, 65% to 85% found once. This TCR was recovered from a human donor with chronic lymphocytic leukemia. Material: PBMCs, obtained at disease progression, from a patient treated with ibrutinib.

CDR3 residues: CASSLASPKNIQYF. As DNA, the CDR3 is TGTGCCAGCAGCTTAGCCAGTCCCAAAAACATTCAGTACTTC. The chain employs TRBV7-2 and TRBJ2-4; D gene unclear. The germline V gene has CDR1 SGHTA and CDR2 FQGNSA. The CDR3 consists of 14 residues. Deletions cut 0 bases from V and 2 bases from J, with 5 bases between.